Sequencing of this T cell receptor (beta chain) was carried out in a study of T cells in Graves' hyperthyroidism and ophthalmopathy (dated by TCRdb to the late 2010s). Regarding the study in general: Peripheral blood was sampled at the time of initial diagnosis, prior to any treatment. The paper describes TCR Vbeta CDR3 sequencing of around 140 peripheral blood samples, made up of fewer than 50 ophthalmopathy patients, roughly 75 hyperthyroidism patients and 17 progressor patients. The 75 to 100 discovery patients were randomly divided into training and test sets at a 7:3 ratio. Thyroid tissue and blood T-cell repertoires from six Graves' hyperthyroidism patients were also compared in the study. TCR V-J signatures able to tell the groups apart were searched for in a discovery cohort of approximately 95 patients, of whom 43 had Graves' ophthalmopathy and around 57 had stable Graves' hyperthyroidism. Whether ophthalmopathy could be predicted prospectively was tested in an independent validation cohort made up of fewer than 20 hyperthyroidism patients plus 17 patients who later progressed to ophthalmopathy. Once sampling was done, hyperthyroidism patients were given methimazole at a starting dose of 30 mg daily, whereas ophthalmopathy patients were given high-dose intravenous methylprednisolone.

This clonotype was observed at least ten times. The target of this receptor is not known. No base quality values were provided; no much bigger clone lies one nucleotide off. Amplification of TCR beta CDR3 regions was carried out from RNA transcripts. For the first round of RT-PCR on the TCR CDR3, the HTBI primer set was used together with the Qiagen OneStep RT-PCR kit. A second multiplex PCR round built the libraries, followed by size selection and purification. Sequencing of the libraries was done on an Illumina HiSeq2000 using paired-end 100 bp reads. Per the original workflow: SOAPnuke was used to process the raw data, throwing out any read that contained adapters or uncalled bases, had a mean Phred below 15, or lacked an exact constant-primer or identifier match. High-quality paired reads were merged with COPE v1.2.5, and unique nucleotide sequences were defined as clonotypes. MiTCR v1.1 was used to align clonotypes to the IMGT TRBV, TRBD and TRBJ reference segments. Only V-J combinations with frequency above 0.0001, covering 99.2% of repertoires, were analysed. A TCS score was defined as the ratio of F50 (clonal expansion) to E x V (chaos), with BLOSUM62-based TCRdist applied between CDR3 peptides within each V-J. Welch's t-statistics and random forest reduced just over 500 V-J features to about 12, which were used in a naive Bayes classifier (R e1071). TCRdb applied fastp at Q25 and MiXCR to the public reads, then kept only in-frame beta chains. Duplicate CDR3 protein sequences are folded into a single record with the most common DNA and genes. None of the V and J calls come from the authors' own analysis; TCRdb made them. The sample includes about 400,000 distinct CDR3 sequences, with about a sixth observed a single time. Roughly 25% of the sample comes from the top ten.

Hyperthyroidism patients were newly diagnosed, had a disease duration of under 2 months, and were aged 18 to 65 years. The study excluded patients with uncontrolled infections, other autoimmune diseases, pregnancy or lactation. Clinical symptoms, serum thyroxine and TRAb, thyroid ultrasound, and orbital computed tomography formed the basis for the diagnoses. Blood from progressor patients was drawn when they were first diagnosed with hyperthyroidism, before any ophthalmopathy symptoms appeared. PBMCs were separated from roughly 9.3 ml of fresh peripheral blood using Ficoll-Paque density gradient centrifugation. Progressor patients were defined as those initially diagnosed with Graves' hyperthyroidism in whom ophthalmopathy developed during follow-up. Total RNA was extracted with Trizol reagent, and quality was checked on an Agilent 2100 Bioanalyzer. Findings and caveats that apply to the study as a whole: Most expanded thyroid clonotypes (frequency above 0.001) were also detected in blood, a finding suggesting that blood repertoires may reflect thyroid immune responses. Ophthalmopathy was separated from stable hyperthyroidism by a 13 V-J signature model, with about 88% sensitivity and around 81% specificity obtained in cross-validation and 80%/75% obtained in testing. In validation, progression to ophthalmopathy was predicted by the model with roughly 69% sensitivity and around 75% specificity, a median of approximately 6.5 months before onset. No statistical method was used to fix the sample size in advance, and group allocation was not hidden from the investigators.

The CDR3 covers 13 residues, taking in both the cysteine and the phenylalanine. This entry keeps only the CDR3 DNA: 39 bases, framed from base 1. CDR1 MNHEY and CDR2 SMNVEV are derived from the germline V gene (reference sequence). V and J are truncated by 3 bases and 10 bases respectively, leaving an intervening sequence of 15 bases. The sequence links TRBV27 to TRBJ1-1; 5 matching bases give a weak D call of TRBD1. Sequencing was carried out using blood. This receptor was identified in a woman aged 18-29 years with Graves' hyperthyroidism that later progressed to Graves' ophthalmopathy. The encoded CDR3 is CASSLRGGELAFF. The DNA reads TGTGCCAGCAGTTTGAGGGGCGGAGAACTAGCTTTCTTT.